A single sample is the source of the 22 T cell receptor beta chains below, sequenced in a study of cytomegalovirus exposure and HLA in healthy donors. Assay: immunoSEQ multiplex PCR; the TCRdb copy retains only in-frame clones and omits some. The sample holds over 150,000 clones, approximately 86% seen once. The sample comprised PBMCs. The receptors come from a woman aged 18-29 years in good health and CMV-seronegative.

This chain joins TRBV5-6 and TRBJ1-3; D uncertain. The CDR3 sequence is 14 residues long. V lost 1 base and J 1 base, leaving 6 bases between the germline ends. The germline gives CDR1 SGHDT, CDR2 YYEEEE. DNA of the CDR3: TGTGCCAGCAGCTTGTTCAGGTCTGGAAACACCATATATTTT. Translating gives CASSLFRSGNTIYF.

The chain has TRBV27 and TRBJ1-2; TRBD1 aligns across 9 bases. Unmatched junction bases numbered 10, after V lost 5 bases and J lost 0 bases. The length of the CDR3 is 17 residues. Germline CDR1 is MNHEY and CDR2 is SMNVEV (reference sequence). CDR3 sequence reads: CASSQGVGDRANYGYTF. The CDR3 nucleotides read TGTGCCAGCAGTCAAGGAGTGGGGGACAGGGCTAACTATGGCTACACCTTC.

This clone came up once. The chain recombines TRBV15 with TRBJ1-1; D possibly corresponds to TRBD1 (6 bases). The CDR3 consists of 14 residues. Trimming cost V 2 bases and J 1 base, with 8 bases left between them. In germline, CDR1 is LNHNV, CDR2 YYDKDF (reference sequence). The CDR3 DNA follows: TGTGCCACCAGCAGACGACAGGAGAACACTGAAGCTTTCTTT. Its protein is CATSRRQENTEAFF.

The rearrangement uses TRBV7-6 and TRBJ1-1; perhaps TRBD1 as D (6 bases). The CDR3 is 15 amino acids. Looked up from germline, CDR1 is SGHVS and CDR2 is FNYEAQ. The germline V and J ends were trimmed by 1 base and 4 bases, with 13 bases remaining between them. The CDR3 loop is CASSLEGDVVTEAFF. Written as DNA, the CDR3 is TGTGCCAGCAGCTTAGAGGGGGATGTGGTCACTGAAGCTTTCTTT.

The chain carries TRBV27 and TRBJ2-5; D is perhaps TRBD1 (6 bases). The CDR3 covers 15 residues. V lost 4 bases and J lost 4, with 16 bases in between. Germline V lookup: CDR1 MNHEY, CDR2 SMNVEV (reference sequence). CDR3 nucleotides: TGTGCCAGCAGTTCGGAAACAGGGTACCGAGAGACCCAGTACTTC. This translates into CASSSETGYRETQYF.

The V call is TRBV7-2, the J call TRBJ2-3, with TRBD2 matching 10 bases. Germline loops: CDR1 SGHTA, CDR2 FQGNSA. The V gene end was trimmed by 0 bases and the J gene end by 5 bases; junction bases not matched to a gene: 2. The CDR3 spans 15 residues. CDR3: CASSLAASGGDTQYF. Written as DNA, the CDR3 is TGTGCCAGCAGCTTAGCGGCTAGCGGGGGAGATACGCAGTATTTT. Complete variable domain (other parts from reference TRBV7-2 and TRBJ2-3): GAGVSQSPSNKVTEKGKDVELRCDPISGHTALYWYRQSLGQGLEFLIYFQGNSAPDKSGLPSDRFSAERTGGSVSTLTIQRTQQEDSAVYLCASSLAASGGDTQYFGPGTRLTVL.

This clone was observed a single time. V usage is TRBV9 and J usage is TRBJ2-1; 8 nucleotides align to TRBD1. CDR1 is SGDLS and CDR2 is YYNGEE in the germline V gene. V gave up 4 bases and J gave up 7 bases; unmatched junction bases: 7. This CDR3 has 14 amino acids. CDR3 nucleotides: TGTGCCAGCAGCCCTCAGACAGGGGTTAATGAGCAGTTCTTC. Translating gives CASSPQTGVNEQFF.

The V and J genes are TRBV27 and TRBJ2-3, with D perhaps TRBD2 (6 bases). The germline V gene has CDR1 MNHEY and CDR2 SMNVEV (reference sequence). The V end was cut by 6 bases, the J end by 3 bases, with 22 bases between. The CDR3 spans 17 residues. CDR3 coding DNA: TGTGCCAGCAGGCTCGGACTACAGCGTTTTAAAACAGATACGCAGTATTTT. This sequence encodes CASRLGLQRFKTDTQYF.

This sequence joins TRBV5-1 and TRBJ1-4; 7 bases line up with TRBD1. Germline V gene lookup returns CDR1 SGHRS and CDR2 YFSETQ. CDR3 length: 15 residues. V lost 5 bases and J lost 7; bases outside the gene matches: 11. The CDR3, as DNA: TGCGCCAGCAGAACGACGGGGCAGGGGGGTGAAAAACTGTTTTTT. Protein sequence: CASRTTGQGGEKLFF.

The chain combines TRBV9 with TRBJ2-3; possible D gene TRBD2, 5 bases. V was trimmed by 4 bases and J by 6 bases, leaving 18 bases between them. Germline V CDR1 and CDR2: SGDLS, YYNGEE. This CDR3 is built from 15 residues. In DNA, the CDR3 is TGTGCCAGCAGCCCAACCTTTGCCCGCGGGGATACGCAGTATTTT. This translates into CASSPTFARGDTQYF.

This chain links TRBV7-2 with TRBJ1-5; TRBD1 is a possible D gene (5 bases). CDR1 SGHTA and CDR2 FQGNSA come from the germline V gene. Between the trimmed V and J ends, which lost 5 bases and 5 bases, there was a span of 22 bases. There are 17 residues in the CDR3. The CDR3 is CASSAPVASGGDQPQHF. For the CDR3, the DNA is TGTGCCAGCAGCGCCCCCGTGGCCTCGGGAGGGGATCAGCCCCAGCATTTT. The variable domain in full, completed from reference TRBV7-2 and TRBJ1-5, reads GAGVSQSPSNKVTEKGKDVELRCDPISGHTALYWYRQSLGQGLEFLIYFQGNSAPDKSGLPSDRFSAERTGGSVSTLTIQRTQQEDSAVYLCASSAPVASGGDQPQHFGDGTRLSIL.

Concerning this clone: The same CDR3 can be traced to other DNA sequences in this sample. The J gene is TRBJ2-3, the V gene TRBV7-8, with D perhaps matching TRBD1 (6 bases). V was clipped by 5 bases and J by 3 bases, with 12 bases between them. The CDR3 runs 14 residues. The V gene's germline CDR1 is SGHVS and CDR2 FQNEAQ. The CDR3 DNA sequence: TGTGCCAGCAGCCCGACAGGTGGAACAGATACGCAGTATTTT. Amino acids: CASSPTGGTDTQYF.

The chain is built from TRBV7-8 and TRBJ2-1, with a possible D match to TRBD1 (6 bases). Trimming took off 5 bases at V and 6 bases at J, with 14 bases between the two ends. Germline lookup yields CDR1 SGHVS and CDR2 FQNEAQ. CDR3 length equals 14 residues. The CDR3 loop reads CASSGLTGFNEQFF. In DNA form, the CDR3 reads TGTGCCAGCAGCGGCCTAACAGGGTTCAATGAGCAGTTCTTC.

The chain combines TRBV4-1 with TRBJ2-7, with 11 bases aligning to TRBD1. Trimming took 1 base from V and 5 from J; bases not matched to a gene: 7. The CDR3 covers 16 residues. The V gene's germline CDR1 is MGHRA and CDR2 YSYEKL. The CDR3 sequence is CASSQVAGQGVHEQYF. The CDR3 bases are TGCGCCAGCAGCCAAGTCGCGGGACAGGGGGTCCACGAGCAGTACTTC.

The chain recombines TRBV6-1 with TRBJ1-4, with D possibly matching TRBD1 (6 bases). Trimming took 2 bases from V and 5 from J, leaving 12 bases between them. This CDR3 is 15 amino acids long. Looked up from germline, CDR1 is MNHNS and CDR2 is SASEGT. The CDR3 reads CASSERTAQNEKLFF. CDR3 DNA sequence: TGTGCCAGCAGTGAACGGACAGCCCAGAATGAAAAACTGTTTTTT.

The chain uses TRBV5-1 and TRBJ2-7; TRBD1 is a possible D gene (6 bases). The germline CDR1 and CDR2 sequences are SGHRS and YFSETQ. Between the trimmed V and J ends, which lost 4 bases and 2 bases, there was a span of 13 bases. The CDR3 is 14 amino acids. For the CDR3, the DNA is TGCGCCAGCAGCACGTTTGACAGGCCCTACGAGCAGTACTTC. Translation: CASSTFDRPYEQYF.

The chain is built from TRBV6-5 and TRBJ2-7; 8 bases agree with TRBD1. V trimming: 2 bases; J trimming: 3 bases; junction bases outside the gene matches: 3. CDR3 size: 14 residues. Looked up from germline, CDR1 is MNHEY and CDR2 is SVGAGI. The CDR3 nucleotides read TGTGCCAGCAGTTACGCCGGGACAGGCTACGAGCAGTACTTC. It specifies CASSYAGTGYEQYF.

The V gene is TRBV4-1, the J gene TRBJ1-2; D ambiguous. Germline assignment: CDR1 MGHRA and CDR2 YSYEKL. V was trimmed by 4 bases and J by 7 bases, leaving 10 bases between them. The CDR3 covers 12 residues. The DNA for the CDR3 is TGCGCCAGCAGCCTTTACGGAGCTGGCTACACCTTC. Protein sequence: CASSLYGAGYTF.

The chain couples TRBV6-6 to TRBJ2-7, with TRBD2 matching 7 bases. Trimming cost V 2 bases and J 4 bases; bases outside gene matches: 11. Germline V gene lookup returns CDR1 MNHNY and CDR2 SVGAGI (reference sequence). The CDR3 spans 16 residues. CDR3 sequence: CASSYPGGDPSYEQYF. CDR3 DNA sequence: TGTGCCAGCAGTTACCCGGGGGGAGACCCCTCTTACGAGCAGTACTTC.

This clone was observed a handful of times. Other DNA sequences from this sample encode an identical CDR3 as well. The chain couples TRBV5-1 to TRBJ2-1, with D uncertain. CDR3 length: 13 residues. Germline CDR1 reads SGHRS; CDR2 reads YFSETQ. V was cut by 1 base and J by 4 bases, with 6 bases left in between. For the CDR3, the DNA is TGCGCCAGCAGCTTGACTCGTTACAATGAGCAGTTCTTC. It encodes CASSLTRYNEQFF.

This clone was detected a few times. V and J are TRBV15 and TRBJ2-7; D is perhaps TRBD1 (5 bases). Germline CDR1 reads LNHNV; CDR2 reads YYDKDF (reference sequence). The germline V and J ends were trimmed by 0 bases and 3 bases, with 12 bases remaining between them. CDR3 length: 15 amino acids. The CDR3 bases are TGTGCCACCAGCAGAGATGGCAGGGCGATCTACGAGCAGTACTTC. Its protein product is CATSRDGRAIYEQYF.

V is TRBV7-3 and J is TRBJ1-2, with 11 bases fitting TRBD1. V lost 6 bases to trimming and J lost 9 bases; unmatched junction nucleotides: 6. The CDR3 spans 13 residues. Germline V CDR1 and CDR2: SGHTA, FQGTGA. CDR3 residues: CASSSGTGGSYTF. Written as DNA, the CDR3 is TGTGCCAGCAGTTCCGGGACAGGGGGTAGCTACACCTTC.